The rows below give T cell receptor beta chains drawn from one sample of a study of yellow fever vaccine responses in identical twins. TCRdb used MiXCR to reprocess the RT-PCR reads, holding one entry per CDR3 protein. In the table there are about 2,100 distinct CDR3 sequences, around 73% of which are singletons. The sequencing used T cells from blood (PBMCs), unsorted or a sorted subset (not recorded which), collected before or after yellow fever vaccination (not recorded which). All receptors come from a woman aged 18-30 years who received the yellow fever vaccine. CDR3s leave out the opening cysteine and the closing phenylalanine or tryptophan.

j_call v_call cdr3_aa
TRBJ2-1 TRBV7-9 ASSVTGVLDNEQF
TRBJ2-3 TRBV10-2 ASSVGTNGPTDTQY
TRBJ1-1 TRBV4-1 ASSQAGVNTEAF
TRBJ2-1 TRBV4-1 ASSQDLGGSYNEQF
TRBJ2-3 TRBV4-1 ASSQDAFTDTQY
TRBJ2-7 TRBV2 ASSEVGTGAYEQY
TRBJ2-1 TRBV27 ASSLFAGGPVNEQF
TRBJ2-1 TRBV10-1 ASTETGGSYNEQF
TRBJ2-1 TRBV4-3 ASSQDIRSGYNEQF
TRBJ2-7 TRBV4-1 ASSQVSGGYEQY
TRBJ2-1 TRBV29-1 SVVGHLGDNEQF
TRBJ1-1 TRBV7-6 ASSLGTAEEAF
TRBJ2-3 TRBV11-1 ASSLLSREGADTQY
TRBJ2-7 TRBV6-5 ASSLTGRLYEQY
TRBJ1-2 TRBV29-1 SVLLPGTYGYT
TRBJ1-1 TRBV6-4 ASSDRVDTEAF
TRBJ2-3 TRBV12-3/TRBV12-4 ASSLTSGSTDTQY
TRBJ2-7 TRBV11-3 ASSWGQGAYEQY
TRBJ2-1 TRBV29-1 SVYFYNEQF
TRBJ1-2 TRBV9 ASKDRVVGYT
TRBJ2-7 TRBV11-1 ASSWKPLSSYEQY
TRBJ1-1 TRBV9 ASSVGGSTEAF
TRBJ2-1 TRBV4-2 ASSQDGTSGGVTLEQF
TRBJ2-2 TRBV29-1 SVTESGELF
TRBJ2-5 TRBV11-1 ASTGRGQETQY
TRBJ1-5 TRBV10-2 ASSEGEENQPQH
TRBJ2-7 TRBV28 ASRDRQTYEQY
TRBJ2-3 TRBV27 ASSLSLDSTTDTQY
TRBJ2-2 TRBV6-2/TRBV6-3 ASNRGSHTGELF
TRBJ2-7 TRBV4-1 ASSQAGTGTYEQY
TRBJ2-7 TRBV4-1 ASSQAVGGRIYEQY
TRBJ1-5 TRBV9 ASSETGGVYQPQH
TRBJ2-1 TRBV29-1 SASGTGPDEQF
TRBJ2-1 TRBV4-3 ASSQALANEQF
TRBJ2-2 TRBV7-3 ASSLNAANTGELF
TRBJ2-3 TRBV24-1 ATSAATEYGTQY
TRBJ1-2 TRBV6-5 ASSSTLDRFYGYT
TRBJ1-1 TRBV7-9 ASSLADSEAF
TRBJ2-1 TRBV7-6 ASSLLGPNEQF
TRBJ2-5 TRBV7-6 ASSSPGTSIETQY
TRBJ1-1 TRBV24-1 ATRRGTEPSEAF
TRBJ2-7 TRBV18 ASSPPWDSYEQY
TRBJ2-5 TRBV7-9 ASSLIAGGEETQY
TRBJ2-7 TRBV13 ASGQGRGTYEQY
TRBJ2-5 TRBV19 ASRGNALYQETQY
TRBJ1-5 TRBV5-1 ASSLEGLWDQPQH